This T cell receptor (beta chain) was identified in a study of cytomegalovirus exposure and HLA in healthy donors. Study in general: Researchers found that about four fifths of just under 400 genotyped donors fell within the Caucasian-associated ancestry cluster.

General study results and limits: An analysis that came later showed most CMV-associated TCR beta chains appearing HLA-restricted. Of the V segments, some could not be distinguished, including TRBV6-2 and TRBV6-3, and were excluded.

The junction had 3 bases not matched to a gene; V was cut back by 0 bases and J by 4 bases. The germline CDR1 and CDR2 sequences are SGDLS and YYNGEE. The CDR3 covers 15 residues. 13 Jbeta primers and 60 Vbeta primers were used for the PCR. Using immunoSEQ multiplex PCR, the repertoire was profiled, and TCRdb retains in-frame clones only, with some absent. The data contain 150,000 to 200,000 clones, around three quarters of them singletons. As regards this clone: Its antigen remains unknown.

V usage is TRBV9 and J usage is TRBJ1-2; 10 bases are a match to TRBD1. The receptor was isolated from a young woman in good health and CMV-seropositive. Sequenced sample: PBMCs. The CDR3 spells CASSVGTGGSYGYTF. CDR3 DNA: TGTGCCAGCAGCGTAGGGACAGGGGGGTCCTATGGCTACACCTTC.